The entry below gives a single T cell receptor (beta chain) sequence along with its context. Its antigen remains unknown. The source of the sample is a study of T cell responses to AZD1222 COVID-19 vaccine. Overall study findings and caveats: White British people made up most donors, females outnumbered males, and clonal diversity was possibly underestimated. Only after the peak T cell response were repertoires sampled.

Using immunoSEQ multiplex PCR, the repertoire was profiled, and TCRdb retains in-frame clones only, with some absent. The sample lists over 200,000 clones, less than 95% occurring once. From germline, CDR1 is LGHDT and CDR2 YNNKEL (reference sequence). The germline V and J ends were trimmed by 6 bases and 4 bases, with 10 bases remaining between them. This CDR3 is 12 amino acids long. This specimen consisted of peripheral blood, obtained 28 days after the second dose of the MenACWY control vaccine. The clonotype was recovered from an adult who received the MenACWY meningococcal vaccine as a control. The chain uses TRBV3-1 (or the pseudogene TRBV3-2) and TRBJ2-7; no clear D gene. DNA of the CDR3: TGTGCCAGCAGTCGAAGCACTTACGAGCAGTACTTC. Its protein product is CASSRSTYEQYF.